This is a list of T cell receptor beta chains from one sample in a study of beta chain features in type 1 diabetes. Assay used: immunoSEQ multiplex PCR; TCRdb lists only in-frame clones, some missing. Among about 99,000 clones listed, under 30% were seen once. Material for sequencing was central memory CD4+ T cells from blood. These receptors originate from a woman aged 18 to 35 with type 1 diabetes. CDR3s include the opening cysteine and the closing phenylalanine or tryptophan. D genes are given only for firm matches. The size of a clone is reported for some rows only, either as once, few or many, or as a class for expanded clones.

D: TRBD1
size: few
V: TRBV30
J: TRBJ2-6
DNA: TGTGCCTGGAGGAGGGGACAGGGGGCGCGGGGGGCCAACGTCCTGACTTTC
CDR3: CAWRRGQGARGANVLTF

D: -
size: -
V: TRBV9
J: TRBJ1-1
DNA: TGTGCCAGCAGCGTAGGATTGAGGGGGACGAACACTGAAGCTTTCTTT
CDR3: CASSVGLRGTNTEAFF

D: -
size: -
V: TRBV29-1
J: TRBJ1-4
DNA: TGCAGCGTCGCAGGGGACACGACAACTAATGAAAAACTGTTTTTT
CDR3: CSVAGDTTTNEKLFF

D: -
size: few
V: TRBV14
J: TRBJ2-4
DNA: TGTGCCAGCAGCCAGACTAACAACATTCAGTACTTC
CDR3: CASSQTNNIQYF

D: TRBD1
size: few
V: TRBV28
J: TRBJ2-1
DNA: TGTGCCAGCGGAAACCTACCGGGACAGGGTTCCTACAATGAGCAGTTCTTC
CDR3: CASGNLPGQGSYNEQFF

D: -
size: -
V: TRBV7-9
J: TRBJ2-2
DNA: TGTGCCAGCAGCCTGGCGGGGACCGGGGAGCTGTTTTTT
CDR3: CASSLAGTGELFF

D: TRBD1
size: -
V: TRBV18
J: TRBJ1-3
DNA: TGTGCCAGCTCACGGACAGGGCAAGGCACCATATATTTT
CDR3: CASSRTGQGTIYF

D: TRBD2
size: -
V: TRBV18
J: TRBJ2-1
DNA: TGTGCCAGCTCACCTACGACTAGCAGCAATGAGCAGTTCTTC
CDR3: CASSPTTSSNEQFF

D: TRBD1
size: few
V: TRBV6-1
J: TRBJ1-2
DNA: TGTGCCATTACAGGGGGCGGAAACACCCGCTATGGCTACACCTTC
CDR3: CAITGGGNTRYGYTF

D: -
size: -
V: TRBV14
J: TRBJ1-3
DNA: TGTGCCAGCAGCTCCTACGGTGCCTCTGGAAACACCATATATTTT
CDR3: CASSSYGASGNTIYF

D: TRBD2
size: -
V: TRBV7-2
J: TRBJ2-5
DNA: TGTGCCAGCAGCTTAGGGTTCTTAGCGGGAGGGCTGGGGGAGACCCAGTACTTC
CDR3: CASSLGFLAGGLGETQYF

D: -
size: few
V: TRBV28
J: TRBJ2-1
DNA: TGTGCCAGCAGTCCATACAGGGTCTCCAATGAGCAGTTCTTC
CDR3: CASSPYRVSNEQFF

D: -
size: -
V: TRBV28
J: TRBJ2-3
DNA: TGTGCCAGCAGATCCCGAGGGGCGAGGGGGGATACGCAGTATTTT
CDR3: CASRSRGARGDTQYF

D: -
size: -
V: TRBV6-5
J: TRBJ2-3
DNA: TGTGCCAGCAGTTACACAGGCCAAGATACGCAGTATTTT
CDR3: CASSYTGQDTQYF

D: TRBD2
size: -
V: TRBV9
J: TRBJ2-2
DNA: TGTGCCAGCAGCGCGGGACTAAGGGACACCGGGGAGCTGTTTTTT
CDR3: CASSAGLRDTGELFF

D: TRBD1
size: -
V: TRBV19
J: TRBJ2-7
DNA: TGTGCCAGTAGGCCCAGGACAGGTCAACCCTACGAGCAGTACTTC
CDR3: CASRPRTGQPYEQYF

D: -
size: -
V: TRBV11-3
J: TRBJ1-2
DNA: TGTGCCAGCAGTTGGACAGCGGAGTCTAACTATGGCTACACCTTC
CDR3: CASSWTAESNYGYTF

D: -
size: few
V: TRBV5-1
J: TRBJ1-5
DNA: TGCGCCAGCAGTCCAGGGATGGATCAGCCCCAGCATTTT
CDR3: CASSPGMDQPQHF

D: -
size: few
V: TRBV30
J: TRBJ2-3
DNA: TGCGCCTTCGGTACTAGCACAGATACGCAGTATTTT
CDR3: CAFGTSTDTQYF

D: -
size: -
V: TRBV11-2
J: TRBJ1-5
DNA: TGTGCCAGCAGTCGGACAGATAGCAATCAGCCCCAGCATTTT
CDR3: CASSRTDSNQPQHF

D: TRBD1
size: -
V: TRBV28
J: TRBJ1-2
DNA: TGTGCCAGCAGTTCCTACGACAGGGCAGGCTATGGCTACACCTTC
CDR3: CASSSYDRAGYGYTF

D: TRBD1
size: few
V: TRBV29-1
J: TRBJ2-1
DNA: TGCAGCGTTGCCCTCGACAGGGCGGGTGAGCAGTTCTTC
CDR3: CSVALDRAGEQFF

D: -
size: few
V: TRBV11-2
J: TRBJ1-1
DNA: TGTGCCAGCAGCTCCAAATCAGACGGGCGGGCTGAAGCTTTCTTT
CDR3: CASSSKSDGRAEAFF

D: -
size: -
V: TRBV20-1
J: TRBJ2-7
DNA: TGCAGTGCTAGTTACAGCTACGAGCAGTACTTC
CDR3: CSASYSYEQYF

D: -
size: few
V: TRBV5-4
J: TRBJ2-3
DNA: TGTGCCAGCAGCTTGAGTAGAAGCACAGATACGCAGTATTTT
CDR3: CASSLSRSTDTQYF

D: -
size: -
V: TRBV7-8
J: TRBJ1-1
DNA: TGTGCCAGCAGCTATCAGGGGCCCACTGAAGCTTTCTTT
CDR3: CASSYQGPTEAFF

D: -
size: few
V: TRBV7-7
J: TRBJ2-2
DNA: TGTGCCAGCAGCCCACGGGCTAGCCCTGGGGAGCTGTTTTTT
CDR3: CASSPRASPGELFF

D: -
size: -
V: TRBV7-2
J: TRBJ1-5
DNA: TGTGCCAGCAGCTTAGGGGACACGGCTCAGCCCCAGCATTTT
CDR3: CASSLGDTAQPQHF

D: TRBD1
size: few
V: TRBV18
J: TRBJ2-2
DNA: TGTGCCAGCTCACCGCTAGGGACAGCGAACACCGGGGAGCTGTTTTTT
CDR3: CASSPLGTANTGELFF

D: TRBD1
size: -
V: TRBV5-4
J: TRBJ1-2
DNA: TGTGCCAGCAGCCTCCAGAACAGGGGAGACTATGGCTACACCTTC
CDR3: CASSLQNRGDYGYTF

D: -
size: -
V: TRBV11-2
J: TRBJ1-1
DNA: TGTGCCAGCAGCGCAGGGATGAACACTGAAGCTTTCTTT
CDR3: CASSAGMNTEAFF

D: TRBD1
size: few
V: TRBV27
J: TRBJ2-1
DNA: TGTGCCAGCTGCGGACAGGGGGTAATGGATGAGCAGTTCTTC
CDR3: CASCGQGVMDEQFF

D: -
size: once
V: TRBV21-1
J: TRBJ1-2
DNA: TGTGCCAGCAGCAAAGTTGGGGAGACAGGGTGGGATGGCTACACCTTC
CDR3: CASSKVGETGWDGYTF

D: -
size: few
V: TRBV5-6
J: TRBJ2-2
DNA: TGTGCCAGCAGCTTGGATACAGGCACCGGGGAGCTGTTTTTT
CDR3: CASSLDTGTGELFF

D: TRBD1
size: few
V: TRBV5-4
J: TRBJ2-5
DNA: TGTGCCAGCAGCTTGCCAGGGACAGTCCAAGAGACCCAGTACTTC
CDR3: CASSLPGTVQETQYF

D: TRBD2
size: few
V: TRBV11-2
J: TRBJ2-3
DNA: TGTGCCAGCAGCCCCCGTGGGCGGGAGAGCACAGATACGCAGTATTTT
CDR3: CASSPRGRESTDTQYF

D: -
size: -
V: TRBV5-4
J: TRBJ1-1
DNA: TGTGCCAGCAGCCTAAGAGGCGGGACGGGGAACACTGAAGCTTTCTTT
CDR3: CASSLRGGTGNTEAFF

D: -
size: few
V: TRBV12-1
J: TRBJ2-7
DNA: TGTGCCAGCAGCCTGGAGTGGCAGTACTTC
CDR3: CASSLEWQYF